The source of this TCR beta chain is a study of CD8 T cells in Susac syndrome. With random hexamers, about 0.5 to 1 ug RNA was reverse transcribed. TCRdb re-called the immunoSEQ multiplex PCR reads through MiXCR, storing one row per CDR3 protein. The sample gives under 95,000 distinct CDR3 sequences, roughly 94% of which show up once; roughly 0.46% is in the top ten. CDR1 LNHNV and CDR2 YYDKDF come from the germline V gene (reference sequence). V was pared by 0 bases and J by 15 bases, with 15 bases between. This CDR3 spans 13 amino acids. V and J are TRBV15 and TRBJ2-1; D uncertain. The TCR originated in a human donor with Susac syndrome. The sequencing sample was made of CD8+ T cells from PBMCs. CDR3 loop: CATSRDRTTPPFF. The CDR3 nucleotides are TGTGCCACCAGCAGAGATAGGACGACGCCGCCGTTCTTC.